Shown below are 9 T cell receptor beta chains from a single sample sequenced in a study of Graves' ophthalmopathy and Graves' hyperthyroidism. Transcripts of RNA were the source for amplifying TCR beta CDR3 regions. HTBI-primed first-round RT-PCR preceded second-round multiplex PCR. TCRdb itself ran the multiplex PCR reads through MiXCR, one entry per CDR3 protein. The sample consists of about 620,000 distinct CDR3 sequences, 20% to 25% of them appearing once. What was sequenced was peripheral blood. The source is a woman in her late teens or twenties with stable Graves' hyperthyroidism. Some clones in this sample may be carry-over from other donors' samples.

This clonotype occurred a few times. The V and J genes are TRBV7-2 and TRBJ1-2; D not certain. V lost 2 bases and J 4 bases, leaving 11 bases between the germline ends. Germline assignment: CDR1 SGHTA and CDR2 FQGNSA. This CDR3 spans 14 amino acids. DNA for the CDR3: TGTGCCAGCAGCTTAAGAGGGTTTGCCTATGGCTACACCTTC. It translates to CASSLRGFAYGYTF. The full variable domain, its missing parts supplied by reference TRBV7-2 and TRBJ1-2, is GAGVSQSPSNKVTEKGKDVELRCDPISGHTALYWYRQSLGQGLEFLIYFQGNSAPDKSGLPSDRFSAERTGGSVSTLTIQRTQQEDSAVYLCASSLRGFAYGYTFGSGTRLTVV.

Ten or more counts support this clonotype. J is TRBJ1-2 and V is TRBV2; no clear D gene. V was trimmed by 3 bases and J by 7 bases, leaving 15 bases between them. The CDR3 sequence is 14 residues long. CDR1 and CDR2 (germline): SNHLY, FYNNEI. CDR3 DNA: TGTGCCAGCAGTGATTATGTGGGGTGGAGTGGCTACACCTTC. Its translation is CASSDYVGWSGYTF.

The rearrangement uses TRBV30 and TRBJ2-5; D is uncertain. V gave up 4 bases and J gave up 7 bases, with 13 bases separating them. This CDR3 contains 12 residues. Germline values: CDR1 GTSNPN, CDR2 SVGIG (reference sequence). The CDR3 DNA reads TGTGCCTGGACGAAATTATCGGGGACCCAGTACTTC. Its translation is CAWTKLSGTQYF.

The V call is TRBV9, the J call TRBJ2-7, with D maybe TRBD2 (5 bases). The CDR3 is 14 residues long. Per the germline V gene, CDR1 is SGDLS and CDR2 is YYNGEE. The ends were cut back, 0 bases at V and 2 bases at J, with 9 bases in the middle. CDR3 sequence: CASSVESGPYEQYF. CDR3 DNA sequence: TGTGCCAGCAGCGTAGAAAGCGGCCCCTACGAGCAGTACTTC.

This clonotype was seen many times. V usage is TRBV30 and J usage is TRBJ2-2; D is unresolved. The CDR3 covers 13 residues. Germline lookup yields CDR1 GTSNPN and CDR2 SVGIG (reference sequence). The V end was cut by 2 bases, the J end by 5 bases, with 9 bases between. The CDR3 protein is CAWSSRRTGELFF. CDR3 DNA sequence: TGTGCCTGGAGTTCCCGTCGGACCGGGGAGCTGTTTTTT.

The chain is built from TRBV11-2 and TRBJ2-5; D call uncertain. Trimming removed 5 bases from V and 0 bases from J, with 16 bases in between. The germline CDR1 and CDR2 sequences are SGHAT and FQNNGV. This CDR3 comprises 16 residues. The CDR3 nucleotides read TGTGCCAGCAGCCACTACCTGGGGAAATACCAAGAGACCCAGTACTTC. It codes for CASSHYLGKYQETQYF. The full variable domain, completed using reference TRBV11-2 and TRBJ2-5, is EAGVAQSPRYKIIEKRQSVAFWCNPISGHATLYWYQQILGQGPKLLIQFQNNGVVDDSQLPKDRFSAERLKGVDSTLKIQPAKLEDSAVYLCASSHYLGKYQETQYFGPGTRLLVL.

This clonotype was seen a handful of times. The chain combines TRBV12-3 or TRBV12-4 with TRBJ1-1, with 11 positions matching TRBD1. The V segment lost 5 bases and the J segment 3 bases; nucleotides outside the gene matches: 5. The CDR3 is 15 residues long. CDR3 protein: CASSPWTGGYTEAFF. CDR3 nucleotides: TGTGCCAGCAGTCCGTGGACAGGGGGCTACACTGAAGCTTTCTTT.

This clonotype appeared many times. The chain's CDR3 is CASSLGFLRDTGELFF. In DNA, the CDR3 is TGTGCCAGCAGCTTAGGTTTCTTGAGGGACACCGGGGAGCTGTTTTTT. The gene calls are TRBV11-2 and TRBJ2-2, with D possibly matching TRBD2 (5 bases). The V end was cut by 1 base, the J end by 3 bases, with 12 bases between. CDR1 is SGHAT and CDR2 is FQNNGV in the germline V gene. The CDR3 runs to 16 residues.

Many counts were recorded for this clonotype. The V gene is TRBV19, the J gene TRBJ1-5; no definite D call. V shed 0 bases and J shed 0 bases, with 6 bases lying between them. CDR1 is LNHDA, CDR2 SQIVND, per germline (reference sequence). This CDR3 spans 15 amino acids. The DNA for the CDR3 is TGTGCCAGTAGTATAGAAGGGATTAGCAATCAGCCCCAGCATTTT. Translated, it gives CASSIEGISNQPQHF.